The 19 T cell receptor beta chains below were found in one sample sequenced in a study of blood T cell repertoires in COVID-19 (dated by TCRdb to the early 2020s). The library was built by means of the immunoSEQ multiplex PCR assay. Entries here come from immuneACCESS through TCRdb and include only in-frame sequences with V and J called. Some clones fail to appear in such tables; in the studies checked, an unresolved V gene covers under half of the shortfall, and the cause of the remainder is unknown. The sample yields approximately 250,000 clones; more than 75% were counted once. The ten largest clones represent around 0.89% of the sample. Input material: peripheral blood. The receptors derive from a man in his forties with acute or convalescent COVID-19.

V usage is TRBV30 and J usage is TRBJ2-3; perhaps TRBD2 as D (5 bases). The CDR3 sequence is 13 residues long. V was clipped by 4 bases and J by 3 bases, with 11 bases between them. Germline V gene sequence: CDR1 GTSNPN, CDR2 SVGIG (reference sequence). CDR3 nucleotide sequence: TGTGCCTGGAACCGGGGATTGACAGATACGCAGTATTTT. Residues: CAWNRGLTDTQYF.

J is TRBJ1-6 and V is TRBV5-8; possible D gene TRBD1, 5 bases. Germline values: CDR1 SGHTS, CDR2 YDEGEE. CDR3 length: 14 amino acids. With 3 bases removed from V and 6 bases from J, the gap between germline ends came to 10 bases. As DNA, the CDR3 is TGTGCCAGCAGCTCGACAGCGAGTAATTCACCCCTCCACTTT. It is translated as CASSSTASNSPLHF.

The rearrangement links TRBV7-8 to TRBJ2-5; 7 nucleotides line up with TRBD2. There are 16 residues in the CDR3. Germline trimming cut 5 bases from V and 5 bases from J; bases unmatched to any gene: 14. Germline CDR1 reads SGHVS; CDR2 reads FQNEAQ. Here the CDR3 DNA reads TGTGCCAGCAGCGTATTAGCGGGTACAAACGTGGAGACCCAGTACTTC. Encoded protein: CASSVLAGTNVETQYF.

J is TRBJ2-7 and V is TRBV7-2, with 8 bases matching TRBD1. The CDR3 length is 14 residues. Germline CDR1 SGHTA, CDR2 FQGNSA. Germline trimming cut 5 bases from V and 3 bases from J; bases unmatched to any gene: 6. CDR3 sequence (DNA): TGTGCCAGCAGCCGCCTGGGACAGGTCTACGAGCAGTACTTC. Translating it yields CASSRLGQVYEQYF.

CDR3 region: CASSLVSGVTGELFF. The CDR3 nucleotides read TGCGCCAGCAGCTTGGTGTCAGGGGTCACCGGGGAGCTGTTTTTT. The V call is TRBV5-1, the J call TRBJ2-2; weak D call: TRBD1 (6 bases). Germline values: CDR1 SGHRS, CDR2 YFSETQ. The germline V and J ends were trimmed by 0 bases and 4 bases, with 10 bases remaining between them. CDR3 length: 15 residues.

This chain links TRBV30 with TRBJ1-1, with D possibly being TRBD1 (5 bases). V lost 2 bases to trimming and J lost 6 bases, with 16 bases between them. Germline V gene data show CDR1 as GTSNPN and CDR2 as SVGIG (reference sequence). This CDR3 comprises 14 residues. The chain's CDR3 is CAWSLRDLQAEAFF. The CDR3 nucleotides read TGTGCCTGGAGTCTAAGGGACTTACAGGCTGAAGCTTTCTTT.

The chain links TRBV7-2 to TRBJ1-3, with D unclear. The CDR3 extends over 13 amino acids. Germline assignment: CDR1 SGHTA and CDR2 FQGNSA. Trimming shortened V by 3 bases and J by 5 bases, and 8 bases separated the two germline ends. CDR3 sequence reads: CASSLGGRNTIYF. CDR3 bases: TGTGCCAGCAGCTTGGGAGGAAGAAACACCATATATTTT.

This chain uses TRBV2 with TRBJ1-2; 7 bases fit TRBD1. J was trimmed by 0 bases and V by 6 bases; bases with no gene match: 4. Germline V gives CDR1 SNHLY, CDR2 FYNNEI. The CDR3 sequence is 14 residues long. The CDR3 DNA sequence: TGTGCCAGCAGGGGACAGAGTACTAACTATGGCTACACCTTC. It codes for CASRGQSTNYGYTF.

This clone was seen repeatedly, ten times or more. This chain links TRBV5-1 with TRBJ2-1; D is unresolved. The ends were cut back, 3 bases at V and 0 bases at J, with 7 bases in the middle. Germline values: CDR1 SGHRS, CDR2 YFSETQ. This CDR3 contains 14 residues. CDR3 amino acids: CASSSSSSYNEQFF. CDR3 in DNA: TGCGCCAGCAGCTCTTCTAGCTCCTACAATGAGCAGTTCTTC.

CDR3 in amino acids: CASRMTGMDHYGYTF. The CDR3 DNA follows: TGTGCCAGCAGGATGACAGGGATGGATCACTATGGCTACACCTTC. This chain links TRBV28 with TRBJ1-2, with 7 nucleotides matching TRBD1. CDR1 and CDR2 from the germline V gene are MDHEN and SYDVKM. V trimming: 6 bases; J trimming: 3 bases; junction bases outside the gene matches: 10. The CDR3 totals 15 residues.

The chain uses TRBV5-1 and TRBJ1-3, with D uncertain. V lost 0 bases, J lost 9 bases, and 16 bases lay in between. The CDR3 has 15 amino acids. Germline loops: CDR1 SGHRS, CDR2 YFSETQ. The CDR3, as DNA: TGCGCCAGCAGCTTGGAGGGCCCGACGGGAGGCACCATATATTTT. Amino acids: CASSLEGPTGGTIYF.

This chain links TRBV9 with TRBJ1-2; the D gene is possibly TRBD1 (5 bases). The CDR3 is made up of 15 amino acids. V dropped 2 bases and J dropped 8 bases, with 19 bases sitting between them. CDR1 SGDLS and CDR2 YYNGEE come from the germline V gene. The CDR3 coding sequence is TGTGCCAGCAGCGTCGCGGTGGGGGGGACCGGCGGCTACACCTTC. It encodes CASSVAVGGTGGYTF.

CDR3 sequence (DNA): TGTGCCAGCAGTTCGGGGCAGGGGGCTTCTGGAAACACCATATATTTT. It codes for CASSSGQGASGNTIYF. The V gene is TRBV27, the J gene TRBJ1-3; 8 bases fit TRBD1. CDR1 and CDR2 (germline): MNHEY, SMNVEV (reference sequence). Losses at the gene ends were 4 bases for V and 1 base for J; bases not matched to a gene: 6. This CDR3 contains 16 residues.

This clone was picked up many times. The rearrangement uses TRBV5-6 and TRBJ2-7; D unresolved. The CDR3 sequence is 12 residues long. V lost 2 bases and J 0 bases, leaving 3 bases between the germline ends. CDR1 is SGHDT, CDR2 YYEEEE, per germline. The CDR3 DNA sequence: TGTGCCAGCAGCTTCAGCTCCTACGAGCAGTACTTC. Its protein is CASSFSSYEQYF.

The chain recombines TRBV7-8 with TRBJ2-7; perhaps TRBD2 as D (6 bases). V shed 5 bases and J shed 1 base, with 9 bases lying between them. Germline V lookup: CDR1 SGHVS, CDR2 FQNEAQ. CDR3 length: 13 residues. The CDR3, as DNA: TGTGCCAGCAGCCGGGACTCTTCCTACGAGCAGTACTTC. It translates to CASSRDSSYEQYF.

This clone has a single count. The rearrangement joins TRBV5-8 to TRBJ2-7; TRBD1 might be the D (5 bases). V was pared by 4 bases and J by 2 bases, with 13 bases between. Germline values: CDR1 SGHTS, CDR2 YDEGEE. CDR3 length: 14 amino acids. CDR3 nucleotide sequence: TGTGCCAGCAGCCTTAGGCTGACAGCCTACGAGCAGTACTTC. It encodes CASSLRLTAYEQYF.

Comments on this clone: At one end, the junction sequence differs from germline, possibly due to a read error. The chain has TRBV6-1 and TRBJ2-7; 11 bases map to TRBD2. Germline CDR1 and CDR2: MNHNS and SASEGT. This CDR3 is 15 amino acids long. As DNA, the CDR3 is TGTGCCAGCAGCGAAGCACTAGCGGGGGCCTACGAGCAGTACTTC. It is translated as CASSEALAGAYEQYF.

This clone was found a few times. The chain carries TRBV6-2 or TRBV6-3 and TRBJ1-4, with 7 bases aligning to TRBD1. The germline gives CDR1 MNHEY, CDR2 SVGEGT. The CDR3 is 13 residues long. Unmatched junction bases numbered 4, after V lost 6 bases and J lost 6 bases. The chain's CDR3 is CASSVRGYEKLFF. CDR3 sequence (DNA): TGTGCCAGCAGCGTCAGGGGGTATGAAAAACTGTTTTTT.

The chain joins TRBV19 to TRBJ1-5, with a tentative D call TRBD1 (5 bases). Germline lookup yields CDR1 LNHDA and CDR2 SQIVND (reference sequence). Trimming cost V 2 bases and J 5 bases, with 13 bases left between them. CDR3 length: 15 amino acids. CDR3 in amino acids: CASSIRTPGYQPQHF. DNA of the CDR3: TGTGCCAGTAGTATAAGGACACCCGGGTATCAGCCCCAGCATTTT.